The clone carrying this T cell receptor beta chain was seen at least ten times. The antigen remains unidentified. A much more abundant neighbour one base away suggests this may be a read error. Blood and skin TCR RNA was reverse transcribed with alpha and beta constant primers. Amplification of ligated cDNA took four PCR rounds with SP2 and nested alpha and beta constant primers. TCRdb analysed the UMI-ligation and nested PCR reads with MiXCR anew, one entry per CDR3 protein. Of about 20,000 distinct CDR3 sequences listed, 7.5% to 10% are singletons. This entry comes from a study of naive and memory T cell subsets. The study, taken as a whole, reports: More TCRs at tuberculin sites were read as hypersensitivity T cell infiltration.

The treatment denotes: skin biopsy from PPD injection site in Mantoux-positive individual. Reverse transcription used DNase-treated unsorted total RNA, aiming for roughly 1 to 1000 ng. Skin biopsies came from PPD injection sites in Mantoux-positive individuals. This TCR came from an adult in good health. The specimen comprised skin, sampled from a tuberculin skin test site.

The chain's CDR3 is CSARERLAGCSYEQYF. The CDR3 DNA is TGCAGTGCTAGAGAGAGGCTAGCGGGGTGCTCCTACGAGCAGTACTTC. The V and J genes are TRBV20-1 and TRBJ2-7; TRBD2 aligns across 9 bases. Germline V CDR1 and CDR2: DFQATT, SNEGSKA (reference sequence). The trim removed 0 bases at V and 0 bases at J, leaving 6 bases unmatched. The CDR3 is 16 amino acids.